This record covers a single TCR beta chain. The antigen is not known. Germline CDR1 is GTSNPN and CDR2 is SVGIG (reference sequence). The V end lost 2 bases, the J end lost 2 bases, and 14 bases lay between the germline ends. The CDR3 consists of 15 residues. The entry originates in a study of cytomegalovirus exposure and HLA in healthy donors. Study-wide results and limits: The study carried out a later analysis of TCR beta sequences. It associated approximately 17,000 of them with specific HLA alleles at a false discovery rate of 0.05.

The study ran its PCR with 60 Vbeta and 13 Jbeta primers. Libraries were prepared by immunoSEQ multiplex PCR; TCRdb keeps only in-frame clonotypes and omits some of them. The repertoire holds approximately 280,000 clones, about 90% seen once, with about 2% in the top ten. Healthy bone marrow donors formed the donor group. Sample: PBMCs. The TCR originated in a woman under 30 in good health and CMV-seronegative. The chain couples TRBV30 to TRBJ2-3, with D unclear. The CDR3 region has the DNA TGTGCCTGGAGTCTTATTGGGCTGACCACAGATACGCAGTATTTT. It is translated as CAWSLIGLTTDTQYF. The whole variable domain, remainder taken from reference TRBV30 and TRBJ2-3, is SQTIHQWPATLVQPVGSPLSLECTVEGTSNPNLYWYRQAAGRGLQLLFYSVGIGQISSEVPQNLSASRPQDRQFILSSKKLLLSDSGFYLCAWSLIGLTTDTQYFGPGTRLTVL.